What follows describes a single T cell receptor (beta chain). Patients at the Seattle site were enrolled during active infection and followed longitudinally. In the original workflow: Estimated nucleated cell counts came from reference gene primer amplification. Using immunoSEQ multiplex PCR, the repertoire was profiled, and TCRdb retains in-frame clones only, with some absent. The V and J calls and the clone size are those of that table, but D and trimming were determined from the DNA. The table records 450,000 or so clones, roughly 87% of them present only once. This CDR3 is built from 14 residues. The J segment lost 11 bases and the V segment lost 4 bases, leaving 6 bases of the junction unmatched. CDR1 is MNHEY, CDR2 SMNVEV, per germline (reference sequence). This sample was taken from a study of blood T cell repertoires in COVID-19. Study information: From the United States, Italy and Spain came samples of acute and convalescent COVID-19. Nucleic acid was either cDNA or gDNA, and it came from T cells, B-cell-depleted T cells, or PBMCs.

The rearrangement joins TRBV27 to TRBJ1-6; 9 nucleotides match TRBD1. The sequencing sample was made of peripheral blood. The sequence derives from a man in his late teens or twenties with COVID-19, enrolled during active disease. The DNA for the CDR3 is TGTGCCAGCAGTTGGGGACAGGGAGGACCACCCCTCCACTTT. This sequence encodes CASSWGQGGPPLHF.